This entry concerns a single T cell receptor beta chain. Its antigen is unidentified. The isolated RNA, all of it, was reverse transcribed, so expressed TCRB transcripts were what got sequenced. TCRdb's copy holds only in-frame clones and misses some; the assay was immunoSEQ multiplex PCR. The sample yields about 700,000 clones, 10% to 15% seen once. Cell sorting via CD45RO/CCR7/CD25/CD127/CD95/CD27 was performed to obtain CD4+ naive, central memory, regulatory and stem cell-like memory cells. The sample belongs to a study of beta chain features in type 1 diabetes. General study findings and limits: Whether HLA type affects TCRB rearrangement stayed undetermined in the present work. All four CD4+ subsets from Type 1 diabetes patients carried moderately but significantly shorter TCRB CDR3s. Cells carrying high TCR expression could end up over-represented when cDNA is sequenced. Patients with type 1 diabetes showed fewer VDJ junction insertions and more deletions.

The trim removed 7 bases at V and 6 bases at J, leaving 3 bases unmatched. This CDR3 comprises 12 residues. CDR1 is SQVTM and CDR2 is ANQGSEA in the germline V gene. This receptor was identified in a man younger than 35 with type 1 diabetes. Sequenced sample: naive CD4+ T cells from blood. The chain has TRBV29-1 and TRBJ2-2; 9 bases are a match to TRBD1. In DNA form, the CDR3 reads TGCAGCGGCGGACAGGGGTCCGGGGAGCTGTTTTTT. This translates into CSGGQGSGELFF.